This TCR beta chain came from a study of PD-1 blockade in mismatch repair-deficient tumors. The assay was immunoSEQ multiplex PCR, and TCRdb's table has in-frame clones only and misses some. The repertoire has roughly 45,000 clones, under 85% of them found once; the top ten carry roughly 3.3%. Mismatch repair deficiency was confirmed in all patients, by PCR or immunohistochemistry. TCR sequencing covered a few patients who responded to pembrolizumab. Study conclusions and caveats: Tumor-resident clones, often undetectable pretreatment in blood, expanded then contracted after pembrolizumab.

To note about this clone: Antigen unknown.

The specimen was PBMCs, collected before pembrolizumab treatment. This TCR came from an adult with mismatch repair-deficient cancer.

The CDR3 region is CASSLGTASYNEQFF. CDR3 nucleotides: TGTGCCAGCAGTCTCGGGACGGCGTCCTACAATGAGCAGTTCTTC. V is TRBV6-1 and J is TRBJ2-1, with D perhaps given as TRBD1 or TRBD2 (5 bases each). Germline V gene sequence: CDR1 MNHNS, CDR2 SASEGT. The V end was cut by 5 bases, the J end by 1 base, with 12 bases between. The CDR3 sequence is 15 residues long.